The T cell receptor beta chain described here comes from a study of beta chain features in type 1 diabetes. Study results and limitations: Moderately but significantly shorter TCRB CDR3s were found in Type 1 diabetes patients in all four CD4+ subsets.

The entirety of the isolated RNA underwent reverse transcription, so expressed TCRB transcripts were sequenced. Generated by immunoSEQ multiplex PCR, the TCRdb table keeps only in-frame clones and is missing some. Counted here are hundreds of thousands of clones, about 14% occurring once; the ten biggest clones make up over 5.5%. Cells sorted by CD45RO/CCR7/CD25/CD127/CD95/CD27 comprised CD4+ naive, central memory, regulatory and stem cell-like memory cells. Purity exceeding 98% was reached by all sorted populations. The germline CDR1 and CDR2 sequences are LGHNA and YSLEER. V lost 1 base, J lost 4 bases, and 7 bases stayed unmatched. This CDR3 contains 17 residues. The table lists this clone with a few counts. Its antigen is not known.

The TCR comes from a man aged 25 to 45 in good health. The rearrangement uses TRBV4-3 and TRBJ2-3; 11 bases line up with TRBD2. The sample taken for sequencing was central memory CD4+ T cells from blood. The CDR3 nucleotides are TGCGCCAGCAGCCAAGGGAGTAGCGGGGGGGTGGCAGATACGCAGTATTTT. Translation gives CASSQGSSGGVADTQYF.